This TCR beta chain was captured in a study of blood T cell repertoires in COVID-19. The protocol was immunoSEQ multiplex PCR, while the TCRdb copy is restricted to in-frame clones and leaves out a portion. The sample lists about 200,000 clones, around 88% seen once, with roughly 4.5% in the top ten. J was trimmed by 2 bases and V by 5 bases; bases with no gene match: 5. Germline V gives CDR1 SGHVS, CDR2 FQNEAQ. This CDR3 contains 14 residues. The clonotype was recovered from a woman aged 25 to 39 who had been exposed to COVID-19. The chain couples TRBV7-8 to TRBJ1-2; 7 positions match TRBD1. The sequenced material came from PBMCs or T cells enriched from blood (not recorded which). CDR3 sequence reads: CASSEGALNYGYTF. CDR3 sequence (DNA): TGTGCCAGCAGCGAGGGGGCCCTAAACTATGGCTACACCTTC.